This TCR beta chain was recovered during a study of OX40 agonist ivuxolimab in advanced cancers. Method: immunoSEQ multiplex PCR; TCRdb's copy keeps in-frame clones and lacks some. The table includes around 20,000 clones, 74% detected once. Germline V CDR1 and CDR2: MGHDK, SYGVNS. V lost 1 base and J lost 6, with 17 bases in between. This CDR3 is built from 16 residues. This receptor was obtained from an adult with an advanced solid tumor such as melanoma, head and neck, liver or kidney cancer. The chain has TRBV25-1 and TRBJ2-3; D is possibly TRBD2 (7 bases). The source was CD4+ or CD8+ T cells sorted from blood, collected in a trial of the OX40 agonist ivuxolimab. This chain's CDR3 is CASSEWGGATYDTQYF. The CDR3 DNA sequence: TGTGCCAGCAGTGAATGGGGGGGCGCGACCTACGATACGCAGTATTTT.